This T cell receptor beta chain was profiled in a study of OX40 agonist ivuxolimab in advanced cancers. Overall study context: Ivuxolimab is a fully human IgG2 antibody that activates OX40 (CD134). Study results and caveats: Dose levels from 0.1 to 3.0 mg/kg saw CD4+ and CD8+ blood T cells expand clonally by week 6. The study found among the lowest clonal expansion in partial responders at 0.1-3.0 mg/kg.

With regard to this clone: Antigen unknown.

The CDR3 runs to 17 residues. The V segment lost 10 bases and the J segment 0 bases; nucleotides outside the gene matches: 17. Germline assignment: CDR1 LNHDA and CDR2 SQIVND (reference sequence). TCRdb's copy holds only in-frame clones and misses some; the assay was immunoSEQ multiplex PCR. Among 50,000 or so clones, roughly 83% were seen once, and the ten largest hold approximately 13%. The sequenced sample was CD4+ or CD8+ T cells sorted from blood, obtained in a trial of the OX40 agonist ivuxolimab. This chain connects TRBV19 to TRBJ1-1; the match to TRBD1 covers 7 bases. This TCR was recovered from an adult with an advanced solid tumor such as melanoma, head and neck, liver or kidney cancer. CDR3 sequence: CATPGGVWRAMNTEAFF. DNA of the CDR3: TGTGCCACCCCAGGGGGGGTCTGGCGGGCGATGAACACTGAAGCTTTCTTT.